This T cell receptor (beta chain) comes out of a study of blood T cell repertoires in COVID-19. Study as a whole: COVID-19 samples, acute and convalescent, were from the United States, Italy and Spain. Nucleic acid was either cDNA or gDNA, and it came from T cells, B-cell-depleted T cells, or PBMCs.

In the original processing: Reference gene primer amplification gave estimated nucleated cell counts. Data came from immunoSEQ multiplex PCR; TCRdb stores just in-frame clones and leaves some out. V and J calls plus clone size are reproduced from that table; the DNA served to infer D and trimming. The sample has almost 90,000 clones, less than 95% seen once. Germline-derived CDR1 and CDR2 are GTSNPN and SVGIG (reference sequence). The V segment lost 4 bases and the J segment 0 bases; nucleotides outside the gene matches: 7. The CDR3 sequence is 15 residues long. V usage is TRBV30 and J usage is TRBJ1-2; the match to TRBD1 covers 8 bases. What was sequenced was peripheral blood. The clonotype was recovered from a man aged 18-30 years with COVID-19, enrolled during active disease. CDR3 in amino acids: CAWTSDRGSNYGYTF. CDR3 coding DNA: TGTGCCTGGACCTCTGACAGGGGCTCTAACTATGGCTACACCTTC.